Presented here are 22 T cell receptor beta chains from one specimen sequenced in a study of blood T cell repertoires in COVID-19. Here immunoSEQ multiplex PCR was the method, and the copy in TCRdb shows in-frame clones only, minus some. The profile shows approximately 150,000 clones, around four fifths of them singletons. The sequenced material came from peripheral blood. These TCRs come from an elderly woman with COVID-19, enrolled during active disease.

Turning to this clone: Other DNA sequences in this specimen translate into the identical CDR3. The V and J genes are TRBV6-5 and TRBJ2-3, with 10 nucleotides matching TRBD1. The CDR3 has 16 residues. The trim removed 3 bases at V and 1 base at J, leaving 4 bases unmatched. CDR1 is MNHEY and CDR2 is SVGAGI in the germline V gene. CDR3: CASSYSGTGGTDTQYF. In DNA form, the CDR3 reads TGTGCCAGCAGTTATTCCGGGACAGGGGGCACAGATACGCAGTATTTT.

The chain employs TRBV5-1 and TRBJ1-4, with D perhaps TRBD1 (6 bases). CDR3 size: 14 residues. Trimming took 4 bases from V and 6 from J, leaving 13 bases between them. Germline CDR1 is SGHRS and CDR2 is YFSETQ. In DNA form, the CDR3 reads TGCGCCAGCAGCCGGGACACTAGGGATGAAAAACTGTTTTTT. This encodes CASSRDTRDEKLFF.

In its sample, this clone was seen a few times. The chain has TRBV18 and TRBJ1-2, with 10 bases fitting TRBD1. Germline assignment: CDR1 KGHSH and CDR2 LQKENI. This CDR3 has 16 residues. The ends lost 2 bases at V and 5 bases at J; junction bases unmatched: 8. In nucleotides, the CDR3 is TGTGCCAGCTCACCAACCCGGGACAGGGGACAATATGGCTACACCTTC. The encoded protein is CASSPTRDRGQYGYTF.

This chain connects TRBV7-3 to TRBJ1-5; D gene ambiguous. Trimming cost V 0 bases and J 4 bases, with 7 bases left between them. The germline V gene has CDR1 SGHTA and CDR2 FQGTGA. This CDR3 region has 14 residues. This CDR3 is CASSLTGMNQPQHF. The CDR3 coding sequence is TGTGCCAGCAGCTTAACCGGGATGAATCAGCCCCAGCATTTT.

The rearrangement joins TRBV7-9 to TRBJ1-4; D uncertain. The germline V gene encodes CDR1 SEHNR and CDR2 FQNEAQ (reference sequence). This CDR3 has 15 amino acids. V was cut by 5 bases and J by 0 bases, with 10 bases left in between. In DNA form, the CDR3 reads TGTGCCAGCAGCCCCGGAGGAGCAACTAATGAAAAACTGTTTTTT. Amino acid sequence: CASSPGGATNEKLFF.

J is TRBJ1-2 and V is TRBV20-1; D remains unclear. CDR3 size: 11 residues. V dropped 6 bases and J dropped 7 bases, with 12 bases sitting between them. The germline CDR1 and CDR2 sequences are DFQATT and SNEGSKA (reference sequence). CDR3 nucleotide sequence: TGCAGTGCCCCTTCTCGCGTTGGCTACACCTTC. Encoded protein: CSAPSRVGYTF.

This chain joins TRBV2 and TRBJ1-3; unclear D gene. The V and J ends lost 8 bases and 0 bases respectively, with 5 bases between them. This CDR3 is 12 amino acids long. Per germline, CDR1 SNHLY and CDR2 FYNNEI. The CDR3 region is CASAISGNTIYF. CDR3 sequence (DNA): TGTGCCAGCGCGATCTCTGGAAACACCATATATTTT. The whole variable domain, remainder taken from reference TRBV2 and TRBJ1-3, is EPEVTQTPSHQVTQMGQEVILRCVPISNHLYFYWYRQILGQKVEFLVSFYNNEISEKSEIFDDQFSVERPDGSNFTLKIRSTKLEDSAMYFCASAISGNTIYFGEGSWLTVV.

On this clone itself: The sample contains more than one DNA sequence encoding this CDR3. The V and J genes are TRBV5-1 and TRBJ2-7; tentative D call: TRBD1 (6 bases). The CDR3 contains 13 residues. Germline CDR1 reads SGHRS; CDR2 reads YFSETQ. V was trimmed by 4 bases and J by 2 bases, leaving 10 bases between them. CDR3 sequence: CASSLQGTYEQYF. Here the CDR3 DNA reads TGCGCCAGCAGCCTGCAGGGGACCTACGAGCAGTACTTC.

V usage is TRBV29-1 and J usage is TRBJ2-1, with D possibly TRBD2 on 5 matching bases. Trimming stripped 5 bases from V and 2 bases from J, with 16 bases between. The CDR3 covers 15 residues. Germline assignment: CDR1 SQVTM and CDR2 ANQGSEA. The DNA for the CDR3 is TGCAGCGTTTCAGGACTGCTCGGAACCTACAATGAGCAGTTCTTC. It codes for CSVSGLLGTYNEQFF.

The chain recombines TRBV18 with TRBJ1-2, with 8 bases that match TRBD1. The CDR3 is 15 residues long. Germline lookup yields CDR1 KGHSH and CDR2 LQKENI. V lost 5 bases and J lost 8; bases outside the gene matches: 13. DNA for the CDR3: TGTGCCAGCTCATTTAGACAGGGGATGTCGGAAGGCTACACCTTC. Residues: CASSFRQGMSEGYTF.

The gene calls are TRBV5-1 and TRBJ2-1; 8 nucleotides agree with TRBD2. With V trimmed by 3 bases and J by 9 bases, 8 bases remained unmatched. Germline V gene lookup returns CDR1 SGHRS and CDR2 YFSETQ. The CDR3 consists of 14 residues. The CDR3, as DNA: TGCGCCAGCAGCTCGGGACTAGTAAGACTTGAGCAGTTCTTC. Its protein product is CASSSGLVRLEQFF.

The V and J genes are TRBV11-2 and TRBJ1-4, with D hard to call. Germline V lookup: CDR1 SGHAT, CDR2 FQNNGV. The CDR3 totals 16 residues. V was trimmed by 2 bases and J by 0 bases, leaving 10 bases between them. DNA of the CDR3: TGTGCCAGCAGCTTAAACGACATTGCAACTAATGAAAAACTGTTTTTT. This codes for CASSLNDIATNEKLFF.

The chain joins TRBV24-1 to TRBJ2-1; D ambiguous. The CDR3 loop spans 16 amino acids. CDR1 KGHDR and CDR2 SFDVKD come from the germline V gene. Trimming left V 2 bases short and J 0 bases short, with 10 bases between. CDR3 sequence: CATSDSGPSSYNEQFF. The CDR3 nucleotides read TGTGCCACCAGTGATTCTGGGCCCAGCTCCTACAATGAGCAGTTCTTC.

The rearrangement uses TRBV9 and TRBJ2-1; no reliable D call. Trimming shortened V by 0 bases and J by 2 bases, and 9 bases separated the two germline ends. CDR1 and CDR2 from the germline V gene are SGDLS and YYNGEE. The CDR3 runs to 15 residues. CDR3 region: CASSVVADPYNEQFF. DNA of the CDR3: TGTGCCAGCAGCGTAGTTGCGGATCCCTACAATGAGCAGTTCTTC. Complete variable domain (other parts from reference TRBV9 and TRBJ2-1): DSGVTQTPKHLITATGQRVTLRCSPRSGDLSVYWYQQSLDQGLQFLIQYYNGEERAKGNILERFSAQQFPDLHSELNLSSLELGDSALYFCASSVVADPYNEQFFGPGTRLTVL.

V gene TRBV7-9 combines with J gene TRBJ1-4; TRBD1 agrees at 8 bases. Germline lookup yields CDR1 SEHNR and CDR2 FQNEAQ (reference sequence). The CDR3 has 14 residues. V trimming: 5 bases; J trimming: 8 bases; junction bases outside the gene matches: 7. CDR3 bases: TGTGCCAGCAGCCCTCAGGGGGCTGGAGAAAAACTGTTTTTT. Protein sequence: CASSPQGAGEKLFF.

The V call is TRBV19, the J call TRBJ2-1; 8 nucleotides line up with TRBD2. Trimming at V came to 1 base and at J to 10 bases, leaving 9 bases not matched to a gene. Germline V lookup: CDR1 LNHDA, CDR2 SQIVND (reference sequence). The CDR3 extends over 15 amino acids. The CDR3 region is CASSIGFGGAGEQFF. Here the CDR3 DNA reads TGTGCCAGTAGTATAGGATTCGGGGGGGCCGGGGAGCAGTTCTTC.

The chain links TRBV5-8 to TRBJ2-3; D ambiguous. V was cut by 7 bases and J by 4 bases, with 10 bases left in between. CDR1 is SGHTS, CDR2 YDEGEE, per germline. The CDR3 runs 12 residues. DNA for the CDR3: TGTGCCAGCCGCCCCGGTCCAGATACGCAGTATTTT. Translation: CASRPGPDTQYF. The full variable domain, completed using reference TRBV5-8 and TRBJ2-3, is EAGVTQSPTHLIKTRGQQATLRCSPISGHTSVYWYQQALGLGLQFLLWYDEGEERNRGNFPPRFSGRQFPNYSSELNVNALELEDSALYLCASRPGPDTQYFGPGTRLTVL.

V and J are TRBV7-8 and TRBJ2-7, with 7 bases identical to TRBD2. Germline lookup yields CDR1 SGHVS and CDR2 FQNEAQ. The trim removed 0 bases at V and 3 bases at J, leaving 5 bases unmatched. This CDR3 region has 15 residues. The chain's CDR3 is CASSLALGGSYEQYF. In DNA, the CDR3 is TGTGCCAGCAGCTTAGCGCTGGGCGGGAGCTACGAGCAGTACTTC.

This sequence joins TRBV3-1 (or the pseudogene TRBV3-2) and TRBJ1-5, with TRBD1 as a possible D gene (6 bases). The germline V gene has CDR1 LGHDT and CDR2 YNNKEL (reference sequence). The V end lost 4 bases, the J end lost 6 bases, and 7 bases lay between the germline ends. This CDR3 is 12 amino acids long. The CDR3 DNA reads TGTGCCAGCAGCCTAGGGGGTCAGCCCCAGCATTTT. Residues: CASSLGGQPQHF.

This clone has more than one count but fewer than ten. The chain joins TRBV5-4 to TRBJ1-1; the D is unclear. Trimming cost V 1 base and J 7 bases, with 11 bases left between them. The V gene's germline CDR1 is SGHNT and CDR2 YYREEE (reference sequence). This CDR3 has 13 amino acids. CDR3: CASSLPVAGEAFF. The CDR3 DNA reads TGTGCCAGCAGCTTGCCGGTCGCAGGTGAAGCTTTCTTT.

The rearrangement uses TRBV19 and TRBJ1-2, with TRBD1 matching 10 bases. There are 14 residues in the CDR3. Germline V CDR1 and CDR2: LNHDA, SQIVND (reference sequence). J lost 6 bases, V lost 1 base, and 2 bases had no gene match. CDR3 nucleotide sequence: TGTGCCAGTAGTATAGTGGACAGGGGGGATGGCTACACCTTC. Translated, it gives CASSIVDRGDGYTF.

The chain couples TRBV9 to TRBJ1-1; D remains ambiguous. V lost 4 bases and J 4 bases, leaving 14 bases between the germline ends. The CDR3 length is 14 residues. Per germline, CDR1 SGDLS and CDR2 YYNGEE. CDR3 in DNA: TGTGCCAGCAGCCTGCCGGGAGGGAGCACTGAAGCTTTCTTT. Amino acid sequence: CASSLPGGSTEAFF.